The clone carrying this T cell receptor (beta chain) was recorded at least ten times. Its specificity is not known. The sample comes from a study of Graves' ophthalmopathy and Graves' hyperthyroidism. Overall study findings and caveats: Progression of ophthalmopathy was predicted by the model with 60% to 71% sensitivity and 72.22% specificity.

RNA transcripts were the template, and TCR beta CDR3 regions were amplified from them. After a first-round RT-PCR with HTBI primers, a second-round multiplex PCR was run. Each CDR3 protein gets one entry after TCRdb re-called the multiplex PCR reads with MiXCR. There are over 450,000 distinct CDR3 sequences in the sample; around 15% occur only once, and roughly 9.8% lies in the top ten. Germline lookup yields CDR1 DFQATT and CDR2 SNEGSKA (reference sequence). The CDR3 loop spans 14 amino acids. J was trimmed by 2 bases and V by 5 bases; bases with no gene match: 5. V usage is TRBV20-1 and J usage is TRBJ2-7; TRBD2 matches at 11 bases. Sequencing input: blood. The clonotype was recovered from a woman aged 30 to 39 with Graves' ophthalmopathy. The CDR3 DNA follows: TGCAGTGCTTCTAGCGGGGGGTTCACCTACGAGCAGTACTTC. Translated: CSASSGGFTYEQYF.